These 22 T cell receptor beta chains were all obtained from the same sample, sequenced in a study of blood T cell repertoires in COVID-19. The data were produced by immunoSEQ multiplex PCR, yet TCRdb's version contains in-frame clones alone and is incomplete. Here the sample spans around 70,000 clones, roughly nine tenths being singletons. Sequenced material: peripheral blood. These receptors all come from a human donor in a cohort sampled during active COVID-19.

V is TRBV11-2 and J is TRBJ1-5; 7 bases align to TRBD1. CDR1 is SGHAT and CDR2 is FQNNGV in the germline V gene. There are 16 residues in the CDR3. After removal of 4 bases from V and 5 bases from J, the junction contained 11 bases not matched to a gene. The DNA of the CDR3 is TGTGCCAGCAGCTCCCGACAGGGAAGGTCGCATCAGCCCCAGCATTTT. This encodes CASSSRQGRSHQPQHF.

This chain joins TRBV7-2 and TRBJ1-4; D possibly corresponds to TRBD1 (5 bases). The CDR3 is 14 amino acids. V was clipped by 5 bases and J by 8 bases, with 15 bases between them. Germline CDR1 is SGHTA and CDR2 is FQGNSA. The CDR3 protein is CASSLGQGQEKLFF. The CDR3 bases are TGTGCCAGCAGCCTGGGGCAGGGCCAGGAAAAACTGTTTTTT.

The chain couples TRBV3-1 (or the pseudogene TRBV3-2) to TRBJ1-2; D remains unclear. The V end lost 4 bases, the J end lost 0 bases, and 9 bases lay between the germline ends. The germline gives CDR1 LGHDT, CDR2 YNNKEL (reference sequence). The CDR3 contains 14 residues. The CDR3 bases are TGTGCCAGCAGCCTTTCCGTCGCTAACTATGGCTACACCTTC. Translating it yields CASSLSVANYGYTF.

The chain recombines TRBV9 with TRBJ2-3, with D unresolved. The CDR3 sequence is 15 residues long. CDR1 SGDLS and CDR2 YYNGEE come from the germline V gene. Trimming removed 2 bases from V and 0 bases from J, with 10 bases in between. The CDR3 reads CASSVDSDSTDTQYF. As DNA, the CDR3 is TGTGCCAGCAGCGTCGACTCAGACAGCACAGATACGCAGTATTTT.

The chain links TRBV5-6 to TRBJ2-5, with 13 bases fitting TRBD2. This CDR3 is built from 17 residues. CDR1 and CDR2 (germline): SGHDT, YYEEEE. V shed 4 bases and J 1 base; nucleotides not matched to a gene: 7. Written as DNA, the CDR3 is TGTGCCAGCAGCGACCGACTAGCGGGGGGCTTCCAAGAGACCCAGTACTTC. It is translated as CASSDRLAGGFQETQYF. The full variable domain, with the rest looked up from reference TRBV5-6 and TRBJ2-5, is DAGVTQSPTHLIKTRGQQVTLRCSPKSGHDTVSWYQQALGQGPQFIFQYYEEEERQRGNFPDRFSGHQFPNYSSELNVNALLLGDSALYLCASSDRLAGGFQETQYFGPGTRLLVL.

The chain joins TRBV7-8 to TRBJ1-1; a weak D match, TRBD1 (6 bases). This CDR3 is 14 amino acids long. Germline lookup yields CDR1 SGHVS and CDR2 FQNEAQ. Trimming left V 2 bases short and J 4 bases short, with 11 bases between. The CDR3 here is CASSLWQGSTEAFF. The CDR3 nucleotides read TGTGCCAGCAGCTTATGGCAGGGGTCCACTGAAGCTTTCTTT.

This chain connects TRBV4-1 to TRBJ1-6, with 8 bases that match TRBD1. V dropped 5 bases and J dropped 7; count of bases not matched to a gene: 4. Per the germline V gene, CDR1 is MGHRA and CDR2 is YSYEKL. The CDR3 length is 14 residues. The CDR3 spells CASSTDRGNSPLHF. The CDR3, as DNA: TGCGCCAGCAGCACTGACAGGGGAAATTCACCCCTCCACTTT.

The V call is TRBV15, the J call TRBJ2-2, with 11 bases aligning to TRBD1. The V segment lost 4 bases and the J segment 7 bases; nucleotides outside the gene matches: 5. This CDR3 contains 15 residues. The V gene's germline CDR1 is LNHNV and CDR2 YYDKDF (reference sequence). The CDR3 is CATSKGQGDGGELFF. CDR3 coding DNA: TGTGCCACCAGCAAGGGACAGGGGGACGGCGGGGAGCTGTTTTTT.

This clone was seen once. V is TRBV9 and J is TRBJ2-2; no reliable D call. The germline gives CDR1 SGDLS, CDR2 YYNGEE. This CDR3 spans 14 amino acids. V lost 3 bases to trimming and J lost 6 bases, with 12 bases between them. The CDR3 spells CASSALNSAGELFF. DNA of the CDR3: TGTGCCAGCAGCGCCCTCAACTCCGCCGGGGAGCTGTTTTTT.

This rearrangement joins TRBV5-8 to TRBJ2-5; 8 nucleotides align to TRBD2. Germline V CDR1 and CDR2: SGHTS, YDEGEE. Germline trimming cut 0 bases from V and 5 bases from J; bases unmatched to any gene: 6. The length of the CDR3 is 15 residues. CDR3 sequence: CASSLAWSGGETQYF. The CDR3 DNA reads TGTGCCAGCAGCTTGGCCTGGAGCGGGGGCGAGACCCAGTACTTC. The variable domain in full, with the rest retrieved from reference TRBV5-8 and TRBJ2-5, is EAGVTQSPTHLIKTRGQQATLRCSPISGHTSVYWYQQALGLGLQFLLWYDEGEERNRGNFPPRFSGRQFPNYSSELNVNALELEDSALYLCASSLAWSGGETQYFGPGTRLLVL.

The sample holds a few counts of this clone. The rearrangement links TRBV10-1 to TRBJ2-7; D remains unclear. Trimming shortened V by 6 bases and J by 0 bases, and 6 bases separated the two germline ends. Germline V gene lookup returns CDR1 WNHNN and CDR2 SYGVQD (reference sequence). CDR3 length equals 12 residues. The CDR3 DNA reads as TGCGCCAGCAGCTCGAGCTCCTACGAGCAGTACTTC. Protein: CASSSSSYEQYF.

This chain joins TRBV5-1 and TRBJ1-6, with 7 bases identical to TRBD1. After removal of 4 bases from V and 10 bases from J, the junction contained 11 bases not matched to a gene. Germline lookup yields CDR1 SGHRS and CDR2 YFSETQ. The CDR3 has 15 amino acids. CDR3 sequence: CASSETTGRVSPLHF. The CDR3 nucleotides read TGCGCCAGCAGCGAAACGACAGGGCGGGTCTCACCCCTCCACTTT.

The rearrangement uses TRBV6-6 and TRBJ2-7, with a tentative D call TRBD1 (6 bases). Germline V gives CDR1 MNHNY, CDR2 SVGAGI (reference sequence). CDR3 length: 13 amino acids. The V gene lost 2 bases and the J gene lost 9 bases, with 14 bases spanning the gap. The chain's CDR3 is CASSYTAGVWQYF. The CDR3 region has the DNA TGTGCCAGCAGTTACACCGCAGGGGTTTGGCAGTACTTC.

The CDR3 is CASSTQGNGANVLTF. CDR3 nucleotides: TGTGCCAGCAGTACCCAGGGTAATGGGGCCAACGTCCTGACTTTC. V gene TRBV9 combines with J gene TRBJ2-6, with D possibly being TRBD1 (5 bases). CDR3 length: 15 residues. Trimming shortened V by 5 bases and J by 3 bases, and 12 bases separated the two germline ends. CDR1 and CDR2 (germline): SGDLS, YYNGEE.

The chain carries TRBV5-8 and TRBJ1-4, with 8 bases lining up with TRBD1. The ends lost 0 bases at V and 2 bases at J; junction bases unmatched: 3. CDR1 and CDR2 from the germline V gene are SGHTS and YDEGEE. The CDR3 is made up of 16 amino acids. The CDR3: CASSLGQGWTNEKLFF. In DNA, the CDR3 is TGTGCCAGCAGCTTGGGACAGGGGTGGACTAATGAAAAACTGTTTTTT.

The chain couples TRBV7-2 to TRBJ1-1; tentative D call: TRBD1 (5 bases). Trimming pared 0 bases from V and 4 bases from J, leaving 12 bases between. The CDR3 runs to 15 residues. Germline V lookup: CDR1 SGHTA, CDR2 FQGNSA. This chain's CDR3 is CASSLAGGDGTEAFF. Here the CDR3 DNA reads TGTGCCAGCAGCTTAGCGGGGGGGGATGGCACTGAAGCTTTCTTT.

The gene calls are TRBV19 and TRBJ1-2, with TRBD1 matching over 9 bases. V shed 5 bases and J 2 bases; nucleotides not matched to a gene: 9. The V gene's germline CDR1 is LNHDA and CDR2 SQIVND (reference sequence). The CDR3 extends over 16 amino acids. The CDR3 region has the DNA TGTGCCAGTAGTCTGGTTCCGGGACAGGGAAACTATGGCTACACCTTC. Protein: CASSLVPGQGNYGYTF. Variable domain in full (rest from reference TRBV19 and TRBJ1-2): DGGITQSPKYLFRKEGQNVTLSCEQNLNHDAMYWYRQDPGQGLRLIYYSQIVNDFQKGDIAEGYSVSREKKESFPLTVTSAQKNPTAFYLCASSLVPGQGNYGYTFGSGTRLTVV.

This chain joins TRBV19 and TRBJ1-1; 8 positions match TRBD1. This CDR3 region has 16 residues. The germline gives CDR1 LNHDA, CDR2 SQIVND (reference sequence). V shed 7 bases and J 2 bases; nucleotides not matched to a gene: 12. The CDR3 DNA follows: TGTGCCAGTATAGGAGACAGGGGCAAATTAAACACTGAAGCTTTCTTT. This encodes CASIGDRGKLNTEAFF.

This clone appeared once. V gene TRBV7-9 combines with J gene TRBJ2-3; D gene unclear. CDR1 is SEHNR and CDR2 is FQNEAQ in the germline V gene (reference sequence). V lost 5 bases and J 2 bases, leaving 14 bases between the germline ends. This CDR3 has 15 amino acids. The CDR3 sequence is CASSPRNRPTDTQYF. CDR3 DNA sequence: TGTGCCAGCAGCCCCCGTAACAGACCCACAGATACGCAGTATTTT.

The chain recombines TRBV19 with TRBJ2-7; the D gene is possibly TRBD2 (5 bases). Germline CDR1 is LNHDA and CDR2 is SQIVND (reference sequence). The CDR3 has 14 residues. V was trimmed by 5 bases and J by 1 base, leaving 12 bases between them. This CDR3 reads CASSHPERSYEQYF. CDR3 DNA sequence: TGTGCCAGTAGTCACCCGGAGCGGTCCTACGAGCAGTACTTC.

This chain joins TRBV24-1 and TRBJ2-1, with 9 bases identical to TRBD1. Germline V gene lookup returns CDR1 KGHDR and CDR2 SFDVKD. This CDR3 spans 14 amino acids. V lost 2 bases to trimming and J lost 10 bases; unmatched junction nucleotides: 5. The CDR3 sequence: CATSDSTGGLEQFF. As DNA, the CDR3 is TGTGCCACCAGTGATTCGACAGGGGGGTTGGAGCAGTTCTTC.

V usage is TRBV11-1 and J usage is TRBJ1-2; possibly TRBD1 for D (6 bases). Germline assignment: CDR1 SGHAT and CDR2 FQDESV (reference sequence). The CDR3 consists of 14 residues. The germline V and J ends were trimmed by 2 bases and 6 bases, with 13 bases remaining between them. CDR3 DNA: TGTGCCAGCAGCTTATGGACAGTAGAGGATGGCTACACCTTC. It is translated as CASSLWTVEDGYTF.